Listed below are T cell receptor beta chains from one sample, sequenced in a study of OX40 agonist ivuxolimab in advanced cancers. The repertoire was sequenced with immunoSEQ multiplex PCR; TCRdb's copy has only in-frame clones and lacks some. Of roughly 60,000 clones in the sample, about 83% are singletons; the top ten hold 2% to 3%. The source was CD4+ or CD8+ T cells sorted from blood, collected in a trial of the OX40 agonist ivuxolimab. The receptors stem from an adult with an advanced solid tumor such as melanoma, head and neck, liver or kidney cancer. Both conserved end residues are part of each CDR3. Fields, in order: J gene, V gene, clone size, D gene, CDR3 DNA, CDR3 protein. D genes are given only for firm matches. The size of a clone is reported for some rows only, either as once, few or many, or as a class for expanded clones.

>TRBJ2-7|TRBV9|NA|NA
TGTGCCAGCAGCCCCCAGTTCGAGGGGGAGCAGTACTTC
CASSPQFEGEQYF
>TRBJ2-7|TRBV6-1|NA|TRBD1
TGTGCCAGCAGTGTCGGACAGGGCTTTTATGAGCAGTACTTC
CASSVGQGFYEQYF
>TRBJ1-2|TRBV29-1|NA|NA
TGCAGCGCACAACAGGGTTTCGATGGCTACACCTTC
CSAQQGFDGYTF
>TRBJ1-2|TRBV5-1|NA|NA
TGCGCCAGCAGCCAGACTAATGATGGCTACACCTTC
CASSQTNDGYTF
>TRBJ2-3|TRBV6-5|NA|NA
TGTGCCAGCAGGCCGCAAGTTGAACCAGATACGCAGTATTTT
CASRPQVEPDTQYF
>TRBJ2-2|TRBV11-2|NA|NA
TGTGCCAGCAGCTTAGGGGGCACCGGGGAGCTGTTTTTT
CASSLGGTGELFF
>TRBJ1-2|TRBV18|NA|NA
TGTGCCAGCTCACCACCGAACAATCCATCCGGCGGTTATGGCTACACCTTC
CASSPPNNPSGGYGYTF
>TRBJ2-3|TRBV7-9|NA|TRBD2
TGTGCCAGGGCCGGGACTAGCGTAACAGATACGCAGTATTTT
CARAGTSVTDTQYF
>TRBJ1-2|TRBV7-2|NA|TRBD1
TGTGCCAGCAGCCGACCGCCTGACAGGGTCTATGGCTACACCTTC
CASSRPPDRVYGYTF
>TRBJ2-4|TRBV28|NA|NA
TGTGCCAGCAGTTCCGGAAACATTCAGTACTTC
CASSSGNIQYF
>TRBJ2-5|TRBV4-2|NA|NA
TGTGCCAGCAGCCAAGGGGCCCCGGTGTACCAAGAGACCCAGTACTTC
CASSQGAPVYQETQYF
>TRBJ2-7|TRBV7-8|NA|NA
TGTGCCAGCAGCATAGGACGGGACTACGAGCAGTACTTC
CASSIGRDYEQYF
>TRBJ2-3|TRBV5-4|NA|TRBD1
TGTGCCAGCAGCCTACCGGGACAGGGGACAGATACGCAGTATTTT
CASSLPGQGTDTQYF
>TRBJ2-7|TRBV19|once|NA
TGTGCCAGTAGTACCTCGACGGGATACGAGCAGTACTTC
CASSTSTGYEQYF
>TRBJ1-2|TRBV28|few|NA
TGTGCCAGCAGTTTCGGGGTTATGGGCTACACCTTC
CASSFGVMGYTF
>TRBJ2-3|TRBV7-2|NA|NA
TGTGCCAGCAGCTTGCCCTGGACAGATACGCAGTATTTT
CASSLPWTDTQYF
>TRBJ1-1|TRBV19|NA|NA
TGTGCCAGTAGTATCCGGCGGGAAGGTACTGAAGCTTTCTTT
CASSIRREGTEAFF
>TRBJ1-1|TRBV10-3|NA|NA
TGTGCCGCCCGATGGACAGCAGAGAACACTGAAGCTTTCTTT
CAARWTAENTEAFF
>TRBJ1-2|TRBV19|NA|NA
TGTGCCAGTAGTATTGGGTCTGGCTACACCTTC
CASSIGSGYTF
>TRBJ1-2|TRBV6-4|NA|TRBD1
TGTGCCAGCAGCCTAACAGGGGGCTCCGGCTACACCTTC
CASSLTGGSGYTF
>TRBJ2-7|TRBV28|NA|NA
TGTGCCAGCAGTTTAGGGGCGGGAACCACCTACGAGCAGTACTTC
CASSLGAGTTYEQYF
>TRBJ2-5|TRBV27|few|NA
TGTGCCAGCAGTTTTGGGGCGACACCAGAGACCCAGTACTTC
CASSFGATPETQYF
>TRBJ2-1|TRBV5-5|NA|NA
TGTGCCAGCAGTTGGCGGGAGCTGGGGGCCGGCAATGAGCAGTTCTTC
CASSWRELGAGNEQFF
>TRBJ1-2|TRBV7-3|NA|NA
TGTGCCAGCAGCCAACCTCCAGGGCTTGGCTACACCTTC
CASSQPPGLGYTF
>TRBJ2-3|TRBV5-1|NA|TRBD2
TGCGCCAGCAGCCCCGGGACTAAGACAACAGATACGCAGTATTTT
CASSPGTKTTDTQYF
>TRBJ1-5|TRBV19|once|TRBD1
TGTGCCAGTAGTCCCCACCTAAGACAGGGAAATAGCAATCAGCCCCAGCATTTT
CASSPHLRQGNSNQPQHF
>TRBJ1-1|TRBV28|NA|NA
TGTGCCAGCAGTTTAAAAGGGAACACTGAAGCTTTCTTT
CASSLKGNTEAFF
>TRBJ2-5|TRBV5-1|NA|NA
TGCGCCAGCAGCTTGGTAGGGGGGGTACAAGAGACCCAGTACTTC
CASSLVGGVQETQYF
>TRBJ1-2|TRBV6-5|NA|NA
TGTGCCAGCAGTTACAGGGGTGGCTATGGCTACACCTTC
CASSYRGGYGYTF
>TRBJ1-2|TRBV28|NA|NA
TGTGCCAGCAGTTTATCACACATTAACTATGGCTACACCTTC
CASSLSHINYGYTF
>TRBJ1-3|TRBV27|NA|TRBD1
TGTGCCAGCAGGCCGCGGACAGGATCCCGCAACACCATATATTTT
CASRPRTGSRNTIYF
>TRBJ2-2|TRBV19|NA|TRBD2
TGTGCCAGTAGTGGGACTACCCTAGCCGGGGAGCTGTTTTTT
CASSGTTLAGELFF
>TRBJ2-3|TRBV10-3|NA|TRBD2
TGTGCCATCAGTGAAACACTAGCGAGTCATACAGATACGCAGTATTTT
CAISETLASHTDTQYF
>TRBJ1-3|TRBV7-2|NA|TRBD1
TGTGCCAGCAGCCCAACTCGAGGGGGCAGGGACACCATATATTTT
CASSPTRGGRDTIYF
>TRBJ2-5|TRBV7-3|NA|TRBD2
TGTGCCAGCAGCTGGGGACTAGCGGGGGCAGAGACCCAGTACTTC
CASSWGLAGAETQYF
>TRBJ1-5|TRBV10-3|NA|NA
TGTGCCATCAGTGAAGAACAGGGAAGCAATCAGCCCCAGCATTTT
CAISEEQGSNQPQHF
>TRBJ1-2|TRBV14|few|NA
TGTGCCAGCAGCCAGCGGGCGGTCGCGTATGGCTACACCTTC
CASSQRAVAYGYTF
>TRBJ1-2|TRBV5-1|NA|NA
TGCGCCAGCAGCGTGGACGGAGCTAACTATGGCTACACCTTC
CASSVDGANYGYTF
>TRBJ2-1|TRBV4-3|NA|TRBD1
TGCGCCAGCAGCCAGAACCCACCGGGACAGGGGGTCAATGAGCAGTTCTTC
CASSQNPPGQGVNEQFF
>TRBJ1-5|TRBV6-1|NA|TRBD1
TGTGCCAGCAGTGACGACGCAGGGGGCGGTCAGCCCCAGCATTTT
CASSDDAGGGQPQHF
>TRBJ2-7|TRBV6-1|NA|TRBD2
TGTGCCAGCAGTGCCCCCGGGAGGGAGCCCTACGAGCAGTACTTC
CASSAPGREPYEQYF
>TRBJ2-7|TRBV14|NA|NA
TGTGCCAGCTCCTTGGGGTTGGCCTACGAGCAGTACTTC
CASSLGLAYEQYF
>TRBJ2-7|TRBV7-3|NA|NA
TGTGCCAGCAGTCCGGGACGTGACTCCTACGAGCAGTACTTC
CASSPGRDSYEQYF
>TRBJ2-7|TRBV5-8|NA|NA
TGTGCCAGCAGCCTTTGGTGGGAGCAGTACTTC
CASSLWWEQYF
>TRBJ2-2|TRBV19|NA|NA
TGTGCCAGTAGCCCTCGCGGGAAGCAATCGGAGCTGTTTTTT
CASSPRGKQSELFF
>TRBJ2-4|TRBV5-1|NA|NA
TGCGCCAGCAGCTTTCGTGGGCGAGAGGGATTTCAGTACTTC
CASSFRGREGFQYF
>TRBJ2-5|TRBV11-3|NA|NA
TGTGCCAGCAGCTACACCGGGACTATGGGGGCGGCCCAGTACTTC
CASSYTGTMGAAQYF
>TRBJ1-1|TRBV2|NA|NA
TGTGCCAGCAGTGAAGCTCCCTATGAGACAGTGTTCACTGAAGCTTTCTTT
CASSEAPYETVFTEAFF
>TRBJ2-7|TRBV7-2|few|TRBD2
TGTGCCAGCAGTTTAACCGGGACTAGCGCCTACGAGCAGTACTTC
CASSLTGTSAYEQYF
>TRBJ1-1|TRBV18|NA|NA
TGTGCCAGCTCACCAGGGGAGAACACTGAAGCTTTCTTT
CASSPGENTEAFF
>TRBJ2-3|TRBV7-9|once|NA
TGTGCCAGCAGCTTAGTCGGGGCCGGAGATACGCAGTATTTT
CASSLVGAGDTQYF
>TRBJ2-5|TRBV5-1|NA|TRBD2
TGCGCCAGCAGCTTGGCTGGGAGGAGCGGGGGTTACCAAGAGACCCAGTACTTC
CASSLAGRSGGYQETQYF
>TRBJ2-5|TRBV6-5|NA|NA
TGTGCCAGCAGTTTGAACAGGAAAGAGACCCAGTACTTC
CASSLNRKETQYF
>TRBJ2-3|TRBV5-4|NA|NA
TGTGCCAGCAGCAAACCCGGGACCTTTACAGATACGCAGTATTTT
CASSKPGTFTDTQYF